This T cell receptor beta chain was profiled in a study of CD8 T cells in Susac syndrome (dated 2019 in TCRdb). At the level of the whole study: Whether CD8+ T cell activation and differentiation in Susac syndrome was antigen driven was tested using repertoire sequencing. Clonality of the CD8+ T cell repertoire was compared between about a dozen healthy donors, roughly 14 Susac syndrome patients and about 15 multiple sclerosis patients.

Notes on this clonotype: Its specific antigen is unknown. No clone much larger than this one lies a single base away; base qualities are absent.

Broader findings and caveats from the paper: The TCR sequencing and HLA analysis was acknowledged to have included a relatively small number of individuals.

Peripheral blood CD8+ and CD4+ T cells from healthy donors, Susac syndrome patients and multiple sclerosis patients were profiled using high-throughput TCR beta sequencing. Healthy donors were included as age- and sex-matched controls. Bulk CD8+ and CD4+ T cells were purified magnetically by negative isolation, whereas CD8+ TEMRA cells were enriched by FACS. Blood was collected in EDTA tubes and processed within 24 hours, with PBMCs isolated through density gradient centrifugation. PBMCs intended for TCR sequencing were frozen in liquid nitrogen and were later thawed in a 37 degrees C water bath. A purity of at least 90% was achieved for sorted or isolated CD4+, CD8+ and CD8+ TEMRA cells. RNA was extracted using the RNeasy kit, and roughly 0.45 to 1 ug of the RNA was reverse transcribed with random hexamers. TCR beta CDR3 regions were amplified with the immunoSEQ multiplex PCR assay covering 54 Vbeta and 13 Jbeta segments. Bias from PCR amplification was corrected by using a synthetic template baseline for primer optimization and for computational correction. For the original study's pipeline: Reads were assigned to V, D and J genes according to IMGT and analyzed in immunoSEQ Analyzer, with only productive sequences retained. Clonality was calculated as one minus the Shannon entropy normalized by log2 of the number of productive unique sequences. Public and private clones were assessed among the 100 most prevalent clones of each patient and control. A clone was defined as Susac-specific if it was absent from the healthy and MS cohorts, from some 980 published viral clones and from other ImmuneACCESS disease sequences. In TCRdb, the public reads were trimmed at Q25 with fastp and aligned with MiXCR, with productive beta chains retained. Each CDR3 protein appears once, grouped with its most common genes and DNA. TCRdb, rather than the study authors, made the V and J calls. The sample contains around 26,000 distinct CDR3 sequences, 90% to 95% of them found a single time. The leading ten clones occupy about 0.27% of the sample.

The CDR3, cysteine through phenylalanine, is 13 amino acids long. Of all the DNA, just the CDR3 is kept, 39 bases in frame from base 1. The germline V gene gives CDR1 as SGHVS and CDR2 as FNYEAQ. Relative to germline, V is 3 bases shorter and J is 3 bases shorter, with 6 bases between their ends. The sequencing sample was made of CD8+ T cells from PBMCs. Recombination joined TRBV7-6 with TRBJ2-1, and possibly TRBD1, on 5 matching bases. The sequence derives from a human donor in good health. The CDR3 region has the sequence CASSFDSYNEQFF. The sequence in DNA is TGTGCCAGCAGCTTTGACAGCTACAATGAGCAGTTCTTC.